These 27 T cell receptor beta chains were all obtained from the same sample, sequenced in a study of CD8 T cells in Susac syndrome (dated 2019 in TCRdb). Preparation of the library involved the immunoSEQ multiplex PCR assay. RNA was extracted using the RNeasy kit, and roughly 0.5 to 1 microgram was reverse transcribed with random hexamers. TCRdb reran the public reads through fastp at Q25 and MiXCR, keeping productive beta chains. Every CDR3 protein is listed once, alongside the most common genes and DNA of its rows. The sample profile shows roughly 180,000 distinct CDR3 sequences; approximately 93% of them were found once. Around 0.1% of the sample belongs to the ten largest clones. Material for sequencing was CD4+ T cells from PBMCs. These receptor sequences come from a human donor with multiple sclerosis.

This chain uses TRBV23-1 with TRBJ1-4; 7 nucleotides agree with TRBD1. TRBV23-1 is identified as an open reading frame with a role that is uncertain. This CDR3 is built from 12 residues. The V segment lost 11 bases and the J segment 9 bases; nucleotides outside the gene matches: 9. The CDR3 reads CALNRGGKKLFF. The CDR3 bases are TGCGCCCTCAACAGGGGTGGGAAAAAACTGTTTTTT.

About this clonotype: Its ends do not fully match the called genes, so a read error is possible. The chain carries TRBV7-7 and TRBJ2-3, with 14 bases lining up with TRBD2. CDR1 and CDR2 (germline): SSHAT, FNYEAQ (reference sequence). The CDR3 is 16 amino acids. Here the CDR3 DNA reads TGTGCTAGCAGCCCGACTAGCGGGGGGGCCGTAGATACGCAGTATTTT. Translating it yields CASSPTSGGAVDTQYF. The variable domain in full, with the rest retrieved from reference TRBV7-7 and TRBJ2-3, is GAGVSQSPRYKVTKRGQDVTLRCDPISSHATLYWYQQALGQGPEFLTYFNYEAQPDKSGLPSDRFSAERPEGSISTLTIQRTEQRDSAMYRCASSPTSGGAVDTQYFGPGTRLTVL.

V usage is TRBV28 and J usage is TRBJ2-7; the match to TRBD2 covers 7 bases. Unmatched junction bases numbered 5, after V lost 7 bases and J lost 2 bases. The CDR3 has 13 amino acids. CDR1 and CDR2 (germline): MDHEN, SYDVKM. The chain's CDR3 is CASNAGATYEQYF. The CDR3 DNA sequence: TGTGCCAGCAACGCGGGAGCCACCTACGAGCAGTACTTC. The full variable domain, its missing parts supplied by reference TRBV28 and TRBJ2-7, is DVKVTQSSRYLVKRTGEKVFLECVQDMDHENMFWYRQDPGLGLRLIYFSYDVKMKEKGDIPEGYSVSREKKERFSLILESASTNQTSMYLCASNAGATYEQYFGPGTRLTVT.

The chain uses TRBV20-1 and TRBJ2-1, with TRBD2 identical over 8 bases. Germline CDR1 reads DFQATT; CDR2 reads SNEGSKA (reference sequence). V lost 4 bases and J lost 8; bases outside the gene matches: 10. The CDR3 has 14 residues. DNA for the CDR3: TGCAGTGCTATTGTGGTAGCGGGAATCCATGAGCAGTTCTTC. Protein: CSAIVVAGIHEQFF.

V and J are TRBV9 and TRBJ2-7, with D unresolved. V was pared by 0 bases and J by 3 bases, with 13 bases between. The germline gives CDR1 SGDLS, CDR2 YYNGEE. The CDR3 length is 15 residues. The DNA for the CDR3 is TGTGCCAGCAGCGTAGCTGGGGATACCTACTACGAGCAGTACTTC. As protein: CASSVAGDTYYEQYF.

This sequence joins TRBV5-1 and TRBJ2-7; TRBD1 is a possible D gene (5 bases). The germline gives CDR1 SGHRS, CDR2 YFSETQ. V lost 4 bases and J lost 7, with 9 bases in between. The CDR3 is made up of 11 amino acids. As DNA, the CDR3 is TGCGCCAGCAGCGACAACAGGGAGCAGTACTTC. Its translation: CASSDNREQYF.

The CDR3 nucleotides read TGTGCCAGCAGCCTACAGGGGACCCAAGAGACCCAGTACTTC. Encoded protein: CASSLQGTQETQYF. The rearrangement joins TRBV11-2 to TRBJ2-5; 7 bases are a match to TRBD1. Per germline, CDR1 SGHAT and CDR2 FQNNGV. V shed 5 bases and J 1 base; nucleotides not matched to a gene: 4. This CDR3 region has 14 residues.

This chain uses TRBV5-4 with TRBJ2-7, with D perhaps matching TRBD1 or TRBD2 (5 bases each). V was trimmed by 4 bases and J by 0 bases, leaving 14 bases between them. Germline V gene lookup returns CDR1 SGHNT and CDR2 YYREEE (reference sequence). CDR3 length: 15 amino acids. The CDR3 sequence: CASSGPGRPSYEQYF. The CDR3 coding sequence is TGTGCCAGCAGCGGTCCGGGACGTCCCTCCTACGAGCAGTACTTC.

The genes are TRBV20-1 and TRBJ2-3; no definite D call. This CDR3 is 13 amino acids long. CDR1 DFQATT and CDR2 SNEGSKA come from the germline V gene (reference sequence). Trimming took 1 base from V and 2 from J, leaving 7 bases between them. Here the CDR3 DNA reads TGCAGTGCTAGAGTTCGCTACACAGATACGCAGTATTTT. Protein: CSARVRYTDTQYF.

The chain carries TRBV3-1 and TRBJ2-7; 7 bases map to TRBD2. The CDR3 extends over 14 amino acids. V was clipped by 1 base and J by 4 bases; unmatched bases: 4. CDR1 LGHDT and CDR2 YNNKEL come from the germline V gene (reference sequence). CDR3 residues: CASSQVGGRYEQYF. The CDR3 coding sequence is TGTGCCAGCAGCCAAGTGGGAGGGAGGTACGAGCAGTACTTC.

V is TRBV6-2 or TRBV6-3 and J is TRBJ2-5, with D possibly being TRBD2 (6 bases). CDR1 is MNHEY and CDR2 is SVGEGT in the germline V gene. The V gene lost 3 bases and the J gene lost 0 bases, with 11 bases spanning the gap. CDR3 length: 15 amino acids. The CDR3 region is CASSYALAYQETQYF. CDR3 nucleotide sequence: TGTGCCAGCAGTTATGCCCTAGCGTACCAAGAGACCCAGTACTTC.

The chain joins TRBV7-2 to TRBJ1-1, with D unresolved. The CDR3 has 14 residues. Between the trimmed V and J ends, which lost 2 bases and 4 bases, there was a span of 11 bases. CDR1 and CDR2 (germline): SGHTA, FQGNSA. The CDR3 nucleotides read TGTGCCAGCAGCTTAAGATTGGCGGGCACTGAAGCTTTCTTT. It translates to CASSLRLAGTEAFF.

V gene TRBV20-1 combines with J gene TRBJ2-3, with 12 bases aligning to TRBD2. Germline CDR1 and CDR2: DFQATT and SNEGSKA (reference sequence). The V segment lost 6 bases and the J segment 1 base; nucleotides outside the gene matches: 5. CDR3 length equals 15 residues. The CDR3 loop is CSANGLAGRTDTQYF. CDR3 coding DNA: TGCAGTGCCAACGGACTAGCGGGACGCACAGATACGCAGTATTTT.

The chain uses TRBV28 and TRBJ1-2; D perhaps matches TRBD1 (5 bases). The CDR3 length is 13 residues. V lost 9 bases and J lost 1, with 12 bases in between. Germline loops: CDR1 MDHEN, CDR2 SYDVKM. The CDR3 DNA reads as TGTGCCAGTCAGACAGCCCTTAACTATGGCTACACCTTC. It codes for CASQTALNYGYTF.

CDR3 nucleotides: TGTGCCAGCAGCTTGTACGGGGTGGACGAGCAGTACTTC. It codes for CASSLYGVDEQYF. V is TRBV5-6 and J is TRBJ2-7; possibly TRBD2 for D (5 bases). This CDR3 has 13 amino acids. Between the trimmed V and J ends, which lost 1 base and 5 bases, there was a span of 10 bases. CDR1 and CDR2 (germline): SGHDT, YYEEEE.

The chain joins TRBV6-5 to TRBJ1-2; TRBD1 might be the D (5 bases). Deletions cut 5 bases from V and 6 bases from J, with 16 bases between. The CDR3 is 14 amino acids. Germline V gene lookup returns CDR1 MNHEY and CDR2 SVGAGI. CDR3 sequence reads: CASSRNRDVNGYTF. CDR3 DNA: TGTGCCAGCAGTAGAAATCGGGACGTCAATGGCTACACCTTC.

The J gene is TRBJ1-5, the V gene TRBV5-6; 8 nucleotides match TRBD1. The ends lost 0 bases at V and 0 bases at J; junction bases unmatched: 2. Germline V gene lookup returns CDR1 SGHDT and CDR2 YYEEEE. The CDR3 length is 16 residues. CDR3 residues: CASSLGTGYSNQPQHF. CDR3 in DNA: TGTGCCAGCAGCTTGGGGACAGGGTATAGCAATCAGCCCCAGCATTTT. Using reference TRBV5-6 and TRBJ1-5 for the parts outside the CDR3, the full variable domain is DAGVTQSPTHLIKTRGQQVTLRCSPKSGHDTVSWYQQALGQGPQFIFQYYEEEERQRGNFPDRFSGHQFPNYSSELNVNALLLGDSALYLCASSLGTGYSNQPQHFGDGTRLSIL.

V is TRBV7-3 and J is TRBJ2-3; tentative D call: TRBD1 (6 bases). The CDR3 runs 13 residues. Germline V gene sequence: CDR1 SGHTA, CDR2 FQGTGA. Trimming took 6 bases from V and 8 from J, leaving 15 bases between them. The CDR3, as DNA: TGTGCCAGCAGGTCTAGCAGCAGGGGTACGCAGTATTTT. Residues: CASRSSSRGTQYF.

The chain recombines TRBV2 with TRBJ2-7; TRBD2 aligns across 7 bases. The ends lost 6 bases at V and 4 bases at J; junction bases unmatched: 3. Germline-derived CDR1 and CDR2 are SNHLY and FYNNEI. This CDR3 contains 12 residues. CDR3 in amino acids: CASRLLAYEQYF. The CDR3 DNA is TGTGCCAGCAGGTTACTAGCGTACGAGCAGTACTTC.

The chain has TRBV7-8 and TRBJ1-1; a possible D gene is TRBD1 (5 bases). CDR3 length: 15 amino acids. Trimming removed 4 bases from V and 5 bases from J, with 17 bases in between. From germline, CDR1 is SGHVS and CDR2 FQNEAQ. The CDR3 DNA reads TGTGCCAGCAGCTCCCTCCCGGGGGGTAGGACTGAAGCTTTCTTT. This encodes CASSSLPGGRTEAFF.

This CDR3 is CASNRGLNEKLFF. The CDR3 coding sequence is TGTGCCAGCAACAGGGGACTTAATGAAAAACTGTTTTTT. The V call is TRBV10-3, the J call TRBJ1-4; 7 positions agree with TRBD1. From germline, CDR1 is ENHRY and CDR2 SYGVKD. Trimming took 10 bases from V and 4 from J; bases not matched to a gene: 6. The CDR3 loop spans 13 amino acids.

CDR3 DNA: TGCGCCAGCAGCTTGGGTATCCTATCCTACAATGAGCAGTTCTTC. Translating gives CASSLGILSYNEQFF. The chain carries TRBV5-1 and TRBJ2-1; D uncertain. Trimming took off 0 bases at V and 1 base at J, with 8 bases between the two ends. Germline V gives CDR1 SGHRS, CDR2 YFSETQ. CDR3 size: 15 residues.

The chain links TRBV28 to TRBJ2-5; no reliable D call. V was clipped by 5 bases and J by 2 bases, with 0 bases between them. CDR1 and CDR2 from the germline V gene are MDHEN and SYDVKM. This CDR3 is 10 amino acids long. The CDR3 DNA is TGTGCCAGCAGTCAAGAGACCCAGTACTTC. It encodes CASSQETQYF.

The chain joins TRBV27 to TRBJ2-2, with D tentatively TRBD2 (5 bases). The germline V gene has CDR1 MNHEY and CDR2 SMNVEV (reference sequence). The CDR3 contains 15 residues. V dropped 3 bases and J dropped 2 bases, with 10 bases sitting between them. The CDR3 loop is CASSFKRFNTGELFF. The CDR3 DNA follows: TGTGCCAGCAGTTTCAAGCGGTTTAACACCGGGGAGCTGTTTTTT.

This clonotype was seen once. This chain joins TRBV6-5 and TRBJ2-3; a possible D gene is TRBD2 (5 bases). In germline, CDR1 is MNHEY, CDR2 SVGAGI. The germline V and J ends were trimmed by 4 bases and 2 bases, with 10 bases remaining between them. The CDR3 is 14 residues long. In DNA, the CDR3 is TGTGCCAGCAGTTTCAGCGGTTACACAGATACGCAGTATTTT. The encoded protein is CASSFSGYTDTQYF.

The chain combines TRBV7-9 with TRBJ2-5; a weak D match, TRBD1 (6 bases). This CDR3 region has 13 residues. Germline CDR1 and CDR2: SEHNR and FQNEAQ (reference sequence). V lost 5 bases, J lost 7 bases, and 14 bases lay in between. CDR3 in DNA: TGTGCCAGCAGCGCTTCAGGGGAAGGGACCCAGTACTTC. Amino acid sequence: CASSASGEGTQYF.

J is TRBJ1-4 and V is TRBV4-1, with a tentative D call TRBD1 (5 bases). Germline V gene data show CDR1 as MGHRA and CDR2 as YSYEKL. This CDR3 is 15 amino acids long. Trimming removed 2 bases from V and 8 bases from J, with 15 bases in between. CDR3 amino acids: CASSQTGQGGEKLFF. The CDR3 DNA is TGCGCCAGCAGCCAAACGGGCCAGGGAGGCGAAAAACTGTTTTTT.